The clone carrying this T cell receptor beta chain has at least ten counts. The antigen is unknown. The CDR3 is made up of 13 amino acids. V lost 6 bases, J lost 3 bases, and 11 bases lay in between. TCRdb called the 5' RACE reads again in MiXCR, with one record for every CDR3 protein. The data show about 290,000 distinct CDR3 sequences, with about a sixth seen just once and 22% held by the top ten. The record originates from a study of T-cell memory formation after mild COVID-19. For the study at large: The study found TCR clusters largely donor specific. General study results and limits: There was a balanced CD4/CD8 profile in clones contracting day 15 to 85, and later expanders leaned CD4+.

Sequences were obtained from PBMCs or a T cell subset sorted from them (not recorded which). The chain joins TRBV12-3 or TRBV12-4 to TRBJ1-2; D is uncertain. The TCR was taken from a man aged 18-30 years who had mild COVID-19 (a few samples of this study predate the infection). Cell type and time point are not known. CDR3 DNA sequence: TGTGCCAGCAGCCATGACCGTGACTATGGCTACACCTTC. Translating gives CASSHDRDYGYTF.